This T cell receptor (beta chain) was identified during a study of beta chain features in type 1 diabetes. Study-wide context: What patients shared with healthy donors was a similar profile of age, gender and cell yields.

J lost 3 bases, V lost 6 bases, and 6 bases had no gene match. Germline V gene sequence: CDR1 SQVTM, CDR2 ANQGSEA. The CDR3 consists of 13 residues. Isolated RNA was reverse transcribed in full, so expressed TCRB transcripts were sequenced. Using immunoSEQ multiplex PCR, the repertoire was profiled, and TCRdb retains in-frame clones only, with some absent. This table holds about 40,000 clones, around half found once. Turning to this clone: Its antigen is still unknown.

Findings of the study overall: Within the patient group, naive, central memory and Treg TCRB repertoires appeared more similar to each other than within healthy donors.

The TCR comes from a woman under 30 in good health. Sequencing input: central memory CD4+ T cells from blood. The chain carries TRBV29-1 and TRBJ2-3; 7 positions match TRBD2. Written as DNA, the CDR3 is TGCAGCGTATGTCTAGCGGAGACAGATACGCAGTATTTT. Its translation: CSVCLAETDTQYF.